This note documents a single T cell receptor beta chain sequence. Its antigen is still unknown. Repertoires were generated with immunoSEQ multiplex PCR, while TCRdb's copy carries only in-frame clones and drops some. This sample has fewer than 130,000 clones, with around 87% found just once. The sample belongs to a study of cytomegalovirus exposure and HLA in healthy donors. Findings and caveats of the study: Overall, approximately 150 TCR beta chains were annotated as cytomegalovirus-associated. High specificity and sensitivity for cytomegalovirus status were reported for the classifier.

V was trimmed by 5 bases and J by 4 bases, leaving 12 bases between them. Looked up from germline, CDR1 is SEHNR and CDR2 is FQNEAQ (reference sequence). The CDR3 sequence is 14 residues long. Separation from the roughly 700-subject first cohort characterized the roughly 130-subject validation cohort, to which the donors belonged. The sample taken for sequencing was PBMCs. The clonotype was recovered from a woman aged 25-40 years in good health and CMV-seropositive. This rearrangement joins TRBV7-9 to TRBJ2-1; D not resolved. CDR3 nucleotides: TGTGCCAGCAGCATCGGGTTTCGATACAATGAGCAGTTCTTC. This translates into CASSIGFRYNEQFF.